This entry concerns a single TCR beta chain. Random hexamers primed reverse transcription of about 0.45 to 1 ug RNA. Amplification of TCR beta CDR3 across 54 Vbeta and 13 Jbeta was performed with immunoSEQ multiplex PCR. TCRdb called the immunoSEQ multiplex PCR reads again in MiXCR, with one record for every CDR3 protein. Here the sample spans some 400,000 distinct CDR3 sequences, more than 80% being singletons. This record belongs to a study of CD8 T cells in Susac syndrome. Those who served as multiple sclerosis controls were treatment-naive patients with stable or active relapsing-remitting disease. Per germline, CDR1 SQVTM and CDR2 ANQGSEA. The ends lost 6 bases at V and 2 bases at J; junction bases unmatched: 9. CDR3 size: 14 residues.

The sample taken for sequencing was CD8+ T cells from PBMCs. V and J are TRBV29-1 and TRBJ1-1; TRBD1 agrees at 7 bases. This sequence originates from a human donor with multiple sclerosis. The CDR3 nucleotides read TGCAGCGTGTACAGGGGAGGAGGAAACACTGAAGCTTTCTTT. This gives the protein CSVYRGGGNTEAFF.